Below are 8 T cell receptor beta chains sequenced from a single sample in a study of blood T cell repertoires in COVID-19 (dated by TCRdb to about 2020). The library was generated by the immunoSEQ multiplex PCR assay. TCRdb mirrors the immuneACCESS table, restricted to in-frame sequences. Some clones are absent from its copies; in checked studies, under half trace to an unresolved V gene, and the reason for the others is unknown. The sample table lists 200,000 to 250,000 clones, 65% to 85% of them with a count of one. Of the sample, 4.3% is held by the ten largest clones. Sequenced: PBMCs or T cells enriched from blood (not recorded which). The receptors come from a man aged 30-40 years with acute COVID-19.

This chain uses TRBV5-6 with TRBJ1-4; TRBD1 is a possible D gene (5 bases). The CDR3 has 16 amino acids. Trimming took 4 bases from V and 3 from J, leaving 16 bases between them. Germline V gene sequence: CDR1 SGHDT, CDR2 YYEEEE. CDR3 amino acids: CASSPTASLANEKLFF. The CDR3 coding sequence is TGTGCCAGCAGCCCGACAGCTTCATTAGCTAATGAAAAACTGTTTTTT.

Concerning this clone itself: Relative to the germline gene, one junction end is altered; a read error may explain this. The CDR3 bases are TGTGCCAGCAGTTTTATAGGGGACAACGTCCTGACTTTC. It specifies CASSFIGDNVLTF. This rearrangement joins TRBV28 to TRBJ2-6, with D maybe TRBD1 (5 bases). Germline V gene sequence: CDR1 MDHEN, CDR2 SYDVKM. The CDR3 has 13 residues.

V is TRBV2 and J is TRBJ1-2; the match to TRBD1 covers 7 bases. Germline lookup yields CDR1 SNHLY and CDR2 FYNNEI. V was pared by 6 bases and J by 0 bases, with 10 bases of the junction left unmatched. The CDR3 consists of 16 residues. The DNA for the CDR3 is TGTGCCAGCAGACCTAGGACAGGAACCGCTAACTATGGCTACACCTTC. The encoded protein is CASRPRTGTANYGYTF.

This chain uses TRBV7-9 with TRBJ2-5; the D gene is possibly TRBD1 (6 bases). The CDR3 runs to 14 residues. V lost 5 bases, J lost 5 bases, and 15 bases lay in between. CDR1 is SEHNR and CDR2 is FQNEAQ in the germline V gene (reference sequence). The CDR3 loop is CASSPTQGWETQYF. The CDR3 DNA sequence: TGTGCCAGCAGCCCGACTCAGGGGTGGGAGACCCAGTACTTC.

CDR3 DNA: TGTGCCAGCAGTGTTAGTAGAAACACTGAAGCTTTCTTT. It yields the protein CASSVSRNTEAFF. V gene TRBV2 combines with J gene TRBJ1-1; no definite D call. The CDR3 extends over 13 amino acids. Trimming cost V 4 bases and J 2 bases, with 8 bases left between them. Germline V gene sequence: CDR1 SNHLY, CDR2 FYNNEI.

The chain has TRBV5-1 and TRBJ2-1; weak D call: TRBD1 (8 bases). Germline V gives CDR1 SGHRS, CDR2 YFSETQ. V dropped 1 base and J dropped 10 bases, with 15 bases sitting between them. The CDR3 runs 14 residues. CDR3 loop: CASSLSGQGGEQFF. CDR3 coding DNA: TGCGCCAGCAGCTTGTCCGGACAGGGAGGGGAGCAGTTCTTC.

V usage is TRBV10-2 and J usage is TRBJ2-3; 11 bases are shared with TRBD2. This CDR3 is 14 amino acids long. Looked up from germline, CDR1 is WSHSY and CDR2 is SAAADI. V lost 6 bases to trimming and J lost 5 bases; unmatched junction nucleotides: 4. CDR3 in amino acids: CASSPGLAGDTQYF. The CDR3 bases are TGCGCCAGCAGCCCCGGACTAGCGGGAGATACGCAGTATTTT.

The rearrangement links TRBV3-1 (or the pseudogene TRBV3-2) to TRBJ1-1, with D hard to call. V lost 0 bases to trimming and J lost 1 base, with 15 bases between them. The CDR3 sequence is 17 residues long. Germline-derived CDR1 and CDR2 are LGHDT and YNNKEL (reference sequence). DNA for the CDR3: TGTGCCAGCAGCCAAGATTCCCTCACACGGGAGAACACTGAAGCTTTCTTT. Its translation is CASSQDSLTRENTEAFF.